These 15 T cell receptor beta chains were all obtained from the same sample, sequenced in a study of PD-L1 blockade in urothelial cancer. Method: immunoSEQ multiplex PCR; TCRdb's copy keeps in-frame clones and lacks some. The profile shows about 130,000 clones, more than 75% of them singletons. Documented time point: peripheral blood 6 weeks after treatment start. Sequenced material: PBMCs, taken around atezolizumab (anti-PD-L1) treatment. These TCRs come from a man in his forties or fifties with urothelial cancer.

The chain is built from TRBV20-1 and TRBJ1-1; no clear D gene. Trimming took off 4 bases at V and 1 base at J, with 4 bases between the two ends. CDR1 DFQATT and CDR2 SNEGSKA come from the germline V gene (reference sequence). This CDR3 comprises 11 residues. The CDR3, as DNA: TGCAGTGCTAACGGGAACACTGAAGCTTTCTTT. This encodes CSANGNTEAFF.

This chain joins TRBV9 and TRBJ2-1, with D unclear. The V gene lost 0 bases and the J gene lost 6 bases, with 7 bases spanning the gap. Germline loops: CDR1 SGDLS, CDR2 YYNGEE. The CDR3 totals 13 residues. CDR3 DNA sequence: TGTGCCAGCAGCGTAGAACTCACCAATGAGCAGTTCTTC. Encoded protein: CASSVELTNEQFF.

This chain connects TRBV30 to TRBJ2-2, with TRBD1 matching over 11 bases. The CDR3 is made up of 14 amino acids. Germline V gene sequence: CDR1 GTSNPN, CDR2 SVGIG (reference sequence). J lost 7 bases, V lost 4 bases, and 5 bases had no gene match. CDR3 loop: CAWTDRGHGGELFF. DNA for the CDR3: TGTGCCTGGACGGACAGGGGGCATGGCGGGGAGCTGTTTTTT.

In DNA form, the CDR3 reads TGTGCCAGCAGCTTATACAGGGTTGCTGAAGCTTTCTTT. It specifies CASSLYRVAEAFF. The chain uses TRBV5-6 and TRBJ1-1; tentatively, D is TRBD1 (6 bases). The CDR3 sequence is 13 residues long. The V end lost 2 bases, the J end lost 6 bases, and 11 bases lay between the germline ends. Germline values: CDR1 SGHDT, CDR2 YYEEEE.

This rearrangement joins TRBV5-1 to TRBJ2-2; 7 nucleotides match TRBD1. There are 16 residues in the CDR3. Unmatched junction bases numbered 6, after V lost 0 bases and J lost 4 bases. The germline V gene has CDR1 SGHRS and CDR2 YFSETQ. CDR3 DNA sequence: TGCGCCAGCAGCTTGGGACAGGGAGCCCTCACCGGGGAGCTGTTTTTT. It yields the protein CASSLGQGALTGELFF.

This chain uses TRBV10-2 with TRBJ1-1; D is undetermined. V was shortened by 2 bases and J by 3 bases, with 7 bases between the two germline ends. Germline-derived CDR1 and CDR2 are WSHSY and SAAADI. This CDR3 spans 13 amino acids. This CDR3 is CASSEEGYTEAFF. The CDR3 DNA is TGCGCCAGCAGTGAGGAGGGATACACTGAAGCTTTCTTT.

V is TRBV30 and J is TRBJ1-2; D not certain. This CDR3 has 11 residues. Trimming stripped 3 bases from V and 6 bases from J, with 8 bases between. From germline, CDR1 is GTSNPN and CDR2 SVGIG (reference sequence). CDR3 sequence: CAWSQSHGYTF. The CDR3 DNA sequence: TGTGCCTGGAGCCAGTCCCATGGCTACACCTTC.

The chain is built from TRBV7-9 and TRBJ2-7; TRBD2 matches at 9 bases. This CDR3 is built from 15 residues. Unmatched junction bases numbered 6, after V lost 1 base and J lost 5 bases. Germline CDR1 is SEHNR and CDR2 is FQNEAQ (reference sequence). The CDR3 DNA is TGTGCCAGCAGCTTAGGAGTTTTAGCGGGAGACGAGCAGTACTTC. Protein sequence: CASSLGVLAGDEQYF.

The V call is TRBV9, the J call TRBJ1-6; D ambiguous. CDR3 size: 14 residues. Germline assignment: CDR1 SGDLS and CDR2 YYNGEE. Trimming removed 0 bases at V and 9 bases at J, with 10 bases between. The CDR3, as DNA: TGTGCCAGCAGCGTAGAGCTATCGGGTTCACCCCTCCACTTT. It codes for CASSVELSGSPLHF.

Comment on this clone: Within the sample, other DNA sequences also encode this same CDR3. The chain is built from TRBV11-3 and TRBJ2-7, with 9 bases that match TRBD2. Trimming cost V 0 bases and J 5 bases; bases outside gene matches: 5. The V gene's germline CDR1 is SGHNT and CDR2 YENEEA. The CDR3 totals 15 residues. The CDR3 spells CASSLEAGGPDEQYF. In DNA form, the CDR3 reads TGTGCCAGCAGCTTAGAGGCGGGAGGGCCCGACGAGCAGTACTTC.

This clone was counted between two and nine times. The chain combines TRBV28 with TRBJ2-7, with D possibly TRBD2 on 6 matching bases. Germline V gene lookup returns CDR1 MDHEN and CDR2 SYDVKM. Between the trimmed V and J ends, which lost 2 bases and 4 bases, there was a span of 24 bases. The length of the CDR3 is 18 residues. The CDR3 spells CASSLIGRLGLAFYEQYF. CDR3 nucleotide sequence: TGTGCCAGCAGTTTAATAGGTCGACTGGGACTCGCCTTTTACGAGCAGTACTTC. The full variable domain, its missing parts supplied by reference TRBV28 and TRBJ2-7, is DVKVTQSSRYLVKRTGEKVFLECVQDMDHENMFWYRQDPGLGLRLIYFSYDVKMKEKGDIPEGYSVSREKKERFSLILESASTNQTSMYLCASSLIGRLGLAFYEQYFGPGTRLTVT.

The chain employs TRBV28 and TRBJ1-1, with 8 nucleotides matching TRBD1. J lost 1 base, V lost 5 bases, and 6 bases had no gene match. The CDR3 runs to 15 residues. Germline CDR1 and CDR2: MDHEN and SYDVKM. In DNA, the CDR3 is TGTGCCAGCAGTCGGACAGGGATTGGGAACACTGAAGCTTTCTTT. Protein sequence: CASSRTGIGNTEAFF.

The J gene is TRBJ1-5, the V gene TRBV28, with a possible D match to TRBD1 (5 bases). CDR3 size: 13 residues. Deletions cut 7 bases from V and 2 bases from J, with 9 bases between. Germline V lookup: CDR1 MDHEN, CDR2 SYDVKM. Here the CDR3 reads CASNRGGNQPQHF. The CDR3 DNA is TGTGCCAGCAATAGGGGTGGCAATCAGCCCCAGCATTTT.

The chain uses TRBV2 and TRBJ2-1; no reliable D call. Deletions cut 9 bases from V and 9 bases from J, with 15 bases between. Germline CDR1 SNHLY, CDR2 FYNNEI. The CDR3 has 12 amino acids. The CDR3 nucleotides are TGTGCCAGTTTGGCTAGGTTCGGTGAGCAGTTCTTC. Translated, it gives CASLARFGEQFF.

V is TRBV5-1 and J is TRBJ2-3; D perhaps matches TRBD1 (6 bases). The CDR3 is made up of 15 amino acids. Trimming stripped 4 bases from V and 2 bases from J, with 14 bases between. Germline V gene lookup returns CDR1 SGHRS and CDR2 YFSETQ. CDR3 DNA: TGCGCCAGCAGCAAGGGGGACACACACACAGATACGCAGTATTTT. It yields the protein CASSKGDTHTDTQYF.